Following are 16 T cell receptor beta chains from one sample sequenced in a study of spatial heterogeneity in lung cancer. Described time point: sample taken at primary tumor resection. In each case, whole RNA from tumor, nontumor lung or frozen PBMC was sequenced unsorted. In TCRdb, the 5' RACE reads were re-called with MiXCR into one record per CDR3 protein. Here the sample spans about 8,600 distinct CDR3 sequences, about 4.6% being singletons. The sample was PBMCs, taken at surgery. The receptors here all came from a male donor with early-stage non-small cell lung cancer.

The table lists this clonotype with many counts. A library made for alpha chains picked up this beta chain off target, so its size means little. The rearrangement uses TRBV20-1 and TRBJ2-5, with 13 bases matching TRBD2. CDR3 length: 16 amino acids. CDR1 is DFQATT and CDR2 is SNEGSKA in the germline V gene (reference sequence). V was pared by 3 bases and J by 5 bases, with 9 bases of the junction left unmatched. The CDR3 sequence is CSARGLAGITSETQYF. The CDR3 bases are TGCAGTGCTAGGGGACTAGCGGGGATCACCTCCGAGACCCAGTACTTC.

This clonotype has at least ten counts. Little can be read into the size of this beta chain, an off-target read in a library designed for alpha chains. The gene calls are TRBV20-1 and TRBJ2-5; the D is unclear. This CDR3 has 12 residues. Germline V lookup: CDR1 DFQATT, CDR2 SNEGSKA (reference sequence). Trimming removed 5 bases from V and 5 bases from J, with 12 bases in between. CDR3 bases: TGCAGTGCTCTACCCCAAGTCGAGACCCAGTACTTC. It specifies CSALPQVETQYF.

This clonotype was seen many times. This beta chain turned up in a library designed for alpha chains; as an off-target read, its abundance says little. The chain recombines TRBV7-2 with TRBJ1-1; D is unresolved. The V gene lost 5 bases and the J gene lost 8 bases, with 12 bases spanning the gap. The CDR3 length is 12 residues. Looked up from germline, CDR1 is SGHTA and CDR2 is FQGNSA. The CDR3 DNA is TGTGCCAGCAGCAACCCCTACGAGGAAGCTTTCTTT. Translated: CASSNPYEEAFF.

This clonotype has at least ten counts. This beta chain is a stray read from a library made for alpha chains; its abundance is not meaningful. The V and J genes are TRBV7-2 and TRBJ2-1; 8 bases map to TRBD2. V was pared by 6 bases and J by 2 bases, with 3 bases of the junction left unmatched. This CDR3 contains 14 residues. Germline CDR1 and CDR2: SGHTA and FQGNSA. The CDR3 loop is CASSREGAYNEQFF. Written as DNA, the CDR3 is TGTGCCAGCAGTCGGGAGGGGGCCTACAATGAGCAGTTCTTC.

This clonotype is medium-sized. Found in a library prepared for alpha chains, this beta chain is an off-target read, and its abundance has little meaning. The V gene is TRBV7-2, the J gene TRBJ2-3; tentatively, D is TRBD1 (6 bases). With 4 bases removed from V and 1 base from J, the gap between germline ends came to 18 bases. This CDR3 spans 17 amino acids. CDR1 SGHTA and CDR2 FQGNSA come from the germline V gene. CDR3 DNA sequence: TGTGCCAGCAGCTCTGCCCCCCGGACAGTTGGCACAGATACGCAGTATTTT. As protein: CASSSAPRTVGTDTQYF.

This clonotype has more than one count but fewer than ten. This beta chain appears as a stray read in a library generated for alpha chains; its size is not informative. The rearrangement uses TRBV6-2 or TRBV6-3 and TRBJ2-3; no firm D call. From germline, CDR1 is MNHEY and CDR2 SVGEGT. CDR3 length equals 14 residues. Between the trimmed V and J ends, which lost 4 bases and 2 bases, there was a span of 10 bases. The CDR3 is CASSSHSITDTQYF. CDR3 nucleotide sequence: TGTGCCAGCAGTTCCCATTCGATCACAGATACGCAGTATTTT.

This clonotype is labeled medium-sized (0.01 to 0.1%). This beta chain is a stray sequence in a library constructed for alpha chains; its clone size is not meaningful. The genes are TRBV4-3 and TRBJ2-5, with 10 positions matching TRBD1. With V trimmed by 0 bases and J by 6 bases, 4 bases remained unmatched. The CDR3 extends over 15 amino acids. Germline-derived CDR1 and CDR2 are LGHNA and YSLEER. CDR3 sequence: CASSQDWGQGKTQYF. The CDR3 nucleotides are TGCGCCAGCAGCCAAGATTGGGGACAGGGGAAGACCCAGTACTTC.

This clonotype showed up many times. For a library built for alpha chains, this beta chain is a stray read; little rests on its size. The chain employs TRBV11-2 and TRBJ2-5; D tentatively fits TRBD1 or TRBD2 (7 bases each). Trimming pared 5 bases from V and 4 bases from J, leaving 26 bases between. Germline assignment: CDR1 SGHAT and CDR2 FQNNGV. The CDR3 contains 18 residues. Here the CDR3 DNA reads TGTGCCAGCAGCAGCCCCCCCCCAGGGGGGGGGCTAGGAGAGACCCAGTACTTC. It encodes CASSSPPPGGGLGETQYF.

Within the sample, this clonotype is medium-sized. Because this beta chain is a stray read in a library intended to capture alpha chains, its abundance should not be given much weight. The V gene is TRBV6-2 or TRBV6-3, the J gene TRBJ2-3; no reliable D call. This CDR3 contains 17 residues. V was clipped by 0 bases and J by 0 bases, with 13 bases between them. CDR1 is MNHEY, CDR2 SVGEGT, per germline. The CDR3 nucleotides are TGTGCCAGCAGTTACTCGGTCGTCTCGACTAGCACAGATACGCAGTATTTT. This gives the protein CASSYSVVSTSTDTQYF.

This clonotype was counted many times. This beta chain lies outside the target of a library built for alpha chains; its clone size means little. V and J are TRBV29-1 and TRBJ2-1; D possibly corresponds to TRBD2 (6 bases). This CDR3 is 13 amino acids long. With 3 bases removed from V and 8 bases from J, the gap between germline ends came to 14 bases. CDR1 is SQVTM, CDR2 ANQGSEA, per germline. The CDR3 loop is CSVDGGIDHEQFF. The CDR3 region has the DNA TGCAGCGTTGATGGAGGGATAGACCATGAGCAGTTCTTC.

By frequency in the sample, this clonotype is medium-sized. This beta chain is off target for a library built for alpha chains, so its abundance means little. The V gene is TRBV7-6, the J gene TRBJ2-7; a possible D gene is TRBD2 (6 bases). The V end lost 0 bases, the J end lost 2 bases, and 8 bases lay between the germline ends. In germline, CDR1 is SGHVS, CDR2 FNYEAQ. The CDR3 is 14 residues long. The CDR3 coding sequence is TGTGCCAGCAGCTTAGCGGCTAGCGCCTACGAGCAGTACTTC. It translates to CASSLAASAYEQYF.

A remark on this clonotype: For a library built for alpha chains, this beta chain is a stray read; little rests on its size. The CDR3 reads CASSFQGVIEQYV. CDR3 in DNA: TGTGCCAGCAGCTTTCAAGGGGTCATCGAGCAGTACGTC. The rearrangement uses TRBV5-5 and TRBJ2-7; a weak D match, TRBD1 (5 bases). This CDR3 region has 13 residues. V shed 2 bases and J shed 6 bases, with 12 bases lying between them. CDR1 SGHKS and CDR2 YYEKEE come from the germline V gene (reference sequence).

Many counts were recorded for this clonotype. This beta chain represents an off-target read in a library built for alpha chains; its size is of limited meaning. V usage is TRBV27 and J usage is TRBJ2-3; the match to TRBD2 covers 8 bases. V was pared by 5 bases and J by 1 base, with 8 bases of the junction left unmatched. Germline CDR1 reads MNHEY; CDR2 reads SMNVEV (reference sequence). The CDR3 spans 16 residues. The CDR3 protein is CASSHQLAAGTDTQYF. CDR3 in DNA: TGTGCCAGCAGTCACCAACTAGCGGCAGGCACAGATACGCAGTATTTT.

Many counts were recorded for this clonotype. Because this beta chain is a stray read in a library intended to capture alpha chains, its abundance should not be given much weight. The chain couples TRBV7-2 to TRBJ1-2; no firm D call. The CDR3 sequence is 12 residues long. CDR1 and CDR2 from the germline V gene are SGHTA and FQGNSA. With 5 bases removed from V and 5 bases from J, the gap between germline ends came to 9 bases. Here the CDR3 DNA reads TGTGCCAGCAGCATCAGTGGTTATGGCTACACCTTC. Protein: CASSISGYGYTF.

In this sample, this clonotype turned up many times. Because the library targeted alpha chains, this beta chain is an off-target read whose size means little. V is TRBV10-3 and J is TRBJ1-1; D ambiguous. The CDR3 is 13 residues long. Trimming pared 7 bases from V and 1 base from J, leaving 10 bases between. Germline CDR1 ENHRY, CDR2 SYGVKD. This chain's CDR3 is CAIKPEPNTEAFF. The CDR3 nucleotides read TGTGCCATCAAGCCAGAGCCGAACACTGAAGCTTTCTTT.

This clonotype is deemed medium-sized. This beta chain is off target for a library built for alpha chains, so its abundance means little. This chain uses TRBV28 with TRBJ2-3; D gene unclear. Deletions cut 10 bases from V and 2 bases from J, with 22 bases between. The CDR3 has 16 amino acids. Germline V CDR1 and CDR2: MDHEN, SYDVKM. CDR3 amino acids: CAITSARLAFTDTQYF. Written as DNA, the CDR3 is TGTGCCATCACCAGTGCACGTTTAGCTTTCACAGATACGCAGTATTTT.